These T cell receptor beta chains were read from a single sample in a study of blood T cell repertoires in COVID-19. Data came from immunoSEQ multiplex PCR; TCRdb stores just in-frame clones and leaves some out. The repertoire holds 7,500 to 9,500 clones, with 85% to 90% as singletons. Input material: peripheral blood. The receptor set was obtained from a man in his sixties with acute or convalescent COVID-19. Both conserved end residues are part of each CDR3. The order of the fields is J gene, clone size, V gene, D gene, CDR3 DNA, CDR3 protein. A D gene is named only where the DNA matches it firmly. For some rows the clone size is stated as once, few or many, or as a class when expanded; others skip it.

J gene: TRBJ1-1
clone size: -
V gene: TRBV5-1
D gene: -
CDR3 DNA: TGCGCCAGCAGCTCCGGGAACACTGAAGCTTTCTTT
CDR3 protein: CASSSGNTEAFF

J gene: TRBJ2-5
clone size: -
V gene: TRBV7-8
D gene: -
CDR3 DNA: TGTGCCAGCAGCTCATCCAGCGGGTTGAGGGAGACCCAGTACTTC
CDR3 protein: CASSSSSGLRETQYF

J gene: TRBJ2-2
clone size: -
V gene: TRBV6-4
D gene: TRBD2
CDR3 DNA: TGTGCCAGCAGTACTAGCGGGGACGGCACCGGGGAGCTGTTTTTT
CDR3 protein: CASSTSGDGTGELFF

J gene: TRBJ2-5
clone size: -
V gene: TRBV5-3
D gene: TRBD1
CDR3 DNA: TGTGCCAGAAGCTTGAGGACAGGGAAAGGGGAGACCCAGTACTTC
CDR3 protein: CARSLRTGKGETQYF

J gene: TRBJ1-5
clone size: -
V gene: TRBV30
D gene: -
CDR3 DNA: TGTGCCTGGAGTAGGGAGGGTGGAGGACAGCCCCAGCATTTT
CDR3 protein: CAWSREGGGQPQHF

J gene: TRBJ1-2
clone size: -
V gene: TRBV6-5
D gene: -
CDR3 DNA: TGTGCCAGCACTCACTCCGATGGCTACACCTTC
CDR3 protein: CASTHSDGYTF

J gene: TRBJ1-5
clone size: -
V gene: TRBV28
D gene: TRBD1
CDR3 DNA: TGTGCCACCGCGGGACAGATGCTCAATCAGCCCCAGCATTTT
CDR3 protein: CATAGQMLNQPQHF

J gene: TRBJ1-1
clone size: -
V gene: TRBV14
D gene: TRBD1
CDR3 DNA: TGTGCCAGCAGCCGGGACAGGAACACTGAAGCTTTCTTT
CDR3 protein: CASSRDRNTEAFF

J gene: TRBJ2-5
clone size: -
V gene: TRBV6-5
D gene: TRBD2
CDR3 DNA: TGTGCCAGCTCGATAGCGGGGGCAGAGGGGACCCAGTACTTC
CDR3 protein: CASSIAGAEGTQYF

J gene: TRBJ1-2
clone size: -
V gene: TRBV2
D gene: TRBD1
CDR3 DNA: TGTGCCAGCAGTGCACAGGGGTCTAACTATGGCTACACCTTC
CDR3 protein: CASSAQGSNYGYTF

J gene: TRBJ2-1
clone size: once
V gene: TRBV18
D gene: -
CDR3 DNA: TGTGCCAGCTCACAGACAGGCGCTAACAATGAGCAGTTCTTC
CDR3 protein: CASSQTGANNEQFF

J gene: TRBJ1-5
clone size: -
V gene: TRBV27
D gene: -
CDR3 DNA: TGTGCCAGCAGTTGGGCTTATAGCAATCAGCCCCAGCATTTT
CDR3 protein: CASSWAYSNQPQHF

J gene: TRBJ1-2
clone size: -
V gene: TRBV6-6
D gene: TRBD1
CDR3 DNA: TGTGCCAGCAGTTACACCCCCGGGACAGCCTATGGCTACACCTTC
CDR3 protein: CASSYTPGTAYGYTF

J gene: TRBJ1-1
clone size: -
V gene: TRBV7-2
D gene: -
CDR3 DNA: TGTGCCAGCAGCTACTTCCGTGAAGCTTTCTTT
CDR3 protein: CASSYFREAFF

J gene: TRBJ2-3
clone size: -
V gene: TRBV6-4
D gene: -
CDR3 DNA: TGTGCCAGCAGTGATCGGAGCACAGATACGCAGTATTTT
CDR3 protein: CASSDRSTDTQYF

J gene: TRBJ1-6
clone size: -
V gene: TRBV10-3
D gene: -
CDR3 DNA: TGTGCCATCAGTGAGTACAGCCCTGGCTCCTATAATTCACCCCTCCACTTT
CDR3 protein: CAISEYSPGSYNSPLHF

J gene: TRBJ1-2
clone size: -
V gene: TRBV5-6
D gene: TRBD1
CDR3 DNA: TGTGCCAGCAGCTTGGTCTCTGGGACAGGGTGCACCTTC
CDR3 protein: CASSLVSGTGCTF

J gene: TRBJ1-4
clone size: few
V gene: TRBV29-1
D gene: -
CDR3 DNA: TGCAGCGTTGCCCGGGGAACATCGACTAATGAAAAACTGTTTTTT
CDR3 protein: CSVARGTSTNEKLFF

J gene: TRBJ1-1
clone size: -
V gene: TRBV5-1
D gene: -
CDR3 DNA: TGCGCCAGCGCCGACGGCCAGGGAAAACTTTTTGAAGCTTTCTTT
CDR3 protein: CASADGQGKLFEAFF

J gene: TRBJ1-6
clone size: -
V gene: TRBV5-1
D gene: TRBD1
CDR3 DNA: TGCGCCAGCAAAGAAGGACAGGGCAATAATTCACCCCTCCACTTT
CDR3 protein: CASKEGQGNNSPLHF

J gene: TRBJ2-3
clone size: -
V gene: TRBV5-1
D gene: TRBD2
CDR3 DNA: TGCGCCAGCAGCTGGGGGACTAGTCAAGATACGCAGTATTTT
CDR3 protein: CASSWGTSQDTQYF

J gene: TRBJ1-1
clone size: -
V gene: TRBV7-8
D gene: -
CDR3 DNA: TGTGCCAGCAGCTTAGCCACCCCCGGCACTGAAGCTTTCTTT
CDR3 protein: CASSLATPGTEAFF

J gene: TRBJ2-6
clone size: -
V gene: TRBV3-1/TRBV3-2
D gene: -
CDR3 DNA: TGTGCCAGCAGCCAAGTGACAGGCATCTCTGGGGCCAACGTCCTGACTTTC
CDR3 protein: CASSQVTGISGANVLTF

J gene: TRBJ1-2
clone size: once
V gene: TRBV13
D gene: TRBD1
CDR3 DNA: TGTGCCAGCAGCAGAGTACCTGGGACAGCCGAGCATTCTAACTATGGCTACACCTTC
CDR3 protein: CASSRVPGTAEHSNYGYTF

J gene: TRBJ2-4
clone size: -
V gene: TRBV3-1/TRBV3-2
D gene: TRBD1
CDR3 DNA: TGTGCCAGCAGCCGAGGGACAGGGGAAGACATTCAGTACTTC
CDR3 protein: CASSRGTGEDIQYF

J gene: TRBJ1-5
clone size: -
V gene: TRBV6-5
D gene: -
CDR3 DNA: TGTGCCAGCAGGCTTACCAGACAGAGCAATCAGCCCCAGCATTTT
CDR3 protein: CASRLTRQSNQPQHF

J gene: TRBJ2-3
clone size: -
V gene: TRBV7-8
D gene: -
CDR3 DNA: TGTGCCAGCAGCACCTGGACATTAGACACAGATACGCAGTATTTT
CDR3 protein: CASSTWTLDTDTQYF

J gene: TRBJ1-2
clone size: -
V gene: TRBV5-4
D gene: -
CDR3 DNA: TGTGCCAGCAGCGGGAGGAACTATGGCTACACCTTC
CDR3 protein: CASSGRNYGYTF

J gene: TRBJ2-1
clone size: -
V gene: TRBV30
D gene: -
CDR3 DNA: TGTGCCTGGAGTGTGCGGCGGCTTGAGCAGTTCTTC
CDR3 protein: CAWSVRRLEQFF

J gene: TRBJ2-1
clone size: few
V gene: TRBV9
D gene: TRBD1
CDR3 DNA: TGTGCCAGCAGCGTAGATGGGGACAGGGAAAATGAGCAGTTCTTC
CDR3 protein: CASSVDGDRENEQFF

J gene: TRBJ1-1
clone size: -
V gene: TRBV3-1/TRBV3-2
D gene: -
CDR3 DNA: TGTGCCAGCAGACCCCAGGGAAAGGGGGTTGACACTGAAGCTTTCTTT
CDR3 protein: CASRPQGKGVDTEAFF

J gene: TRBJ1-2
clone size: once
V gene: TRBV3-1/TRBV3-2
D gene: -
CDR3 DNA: TGTGCCAGCAGCCCGGCCAGACGGAGCTATGGCTACACCTTC
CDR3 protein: CASSPARRSYGYTF

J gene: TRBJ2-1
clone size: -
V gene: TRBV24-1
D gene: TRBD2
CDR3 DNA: TGTGCCACCAGTGCATCCGGGACTAGCGCCTACAATGAGCAGTTCTTC
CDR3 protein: CATSASGTSAYNEQFF

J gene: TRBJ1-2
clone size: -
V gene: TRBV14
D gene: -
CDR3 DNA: TGTGCCAGCAGCCAAGAGAGCAGGGCAACCTACTATGGCTACACCTTC
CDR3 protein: CASSQESRATYYGYTF

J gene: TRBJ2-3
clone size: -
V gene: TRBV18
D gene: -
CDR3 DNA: TGTGCCAGCTCACCTACAGGGTTGGGCACAGATACGCAGTATTTT
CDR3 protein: CASSPTGLGTDTQYF